Below, one T cell receptor (beta chain) is given with its context. Its antigen is currently unknown. Trimming took 4 bases from V and 4 from J, leaving 11 bases between them. The CDR3 is made up of 14 amino acids. Germline CDR1 MNHNY, CDR2 SVGAGI (reference sequence). Autoimmune disease history or systemic immunosuppression was exclusionary. The assay was immunoSEQ multiplex PCR, and TCRdb's table has in-frame clones only and misses some. The table has under 95,000 clones, 85% seen once. This sample is drawn from a study of OX40 agonist ivuxolimab in advanced cancers. Study results and caveats: Certain nonresponding patients likewise had low normalized T-cell clonal expansion.

The clonotype comes from an adult with an advanced solid tumor such as melanoma, head and neck, liver or kidney cancer. This rearrangement joins TRBV6-6 to TRBJ1-5, with no clear D. The sequenced sample was CD4+ or CD8+ T cells sorted from blood, obtained in a trial of the OX40 agonist ivuxolimab. The CDR3 DNA is TGTGCCAGCAGTTCCGCGAACGGGAATCAGCCCCAGCATTTT. It yields the protein CASSSANGNQPQHF.